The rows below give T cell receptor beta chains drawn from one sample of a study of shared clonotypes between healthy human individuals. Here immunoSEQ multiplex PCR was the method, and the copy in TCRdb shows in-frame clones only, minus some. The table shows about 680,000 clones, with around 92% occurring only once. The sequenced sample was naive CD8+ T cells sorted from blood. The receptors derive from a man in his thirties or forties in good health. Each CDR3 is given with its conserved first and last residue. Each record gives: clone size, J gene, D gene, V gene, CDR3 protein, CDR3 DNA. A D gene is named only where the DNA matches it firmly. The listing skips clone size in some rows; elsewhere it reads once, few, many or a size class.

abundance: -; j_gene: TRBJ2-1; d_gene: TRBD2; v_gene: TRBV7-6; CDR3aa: CASSGGGNEQFF; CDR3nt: TGTGCCAGCAGCGGGGGGGGCAATGAGCAGTTCTTC
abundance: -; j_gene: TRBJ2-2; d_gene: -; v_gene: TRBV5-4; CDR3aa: CASSLYTGELFF; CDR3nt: TGTGCCAGCAGCTTATACACCGGGGAGCTGTTTTTT
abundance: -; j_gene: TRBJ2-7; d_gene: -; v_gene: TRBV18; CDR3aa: CASSPSSYEQYF; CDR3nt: TGTGCCAGCTCACCCAGCTCCTACGAGCAGTACTTC
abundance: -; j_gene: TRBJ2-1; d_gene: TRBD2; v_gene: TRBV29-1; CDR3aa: CSVEDRGLAGISYNEQFF; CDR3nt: TGCAGCGTTGAAGATCGGGGACTAGCGGGAATTTCCTACAATGAGCAGTTCTTC
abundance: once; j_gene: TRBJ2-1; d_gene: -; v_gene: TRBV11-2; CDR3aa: CASSLGWDHRNEQFF; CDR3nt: TGTGCCAGCAGCTTAGGATGGGACCATAGGAATGAGCAGTTCTTC
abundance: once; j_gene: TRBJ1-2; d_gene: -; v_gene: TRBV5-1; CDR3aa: CASSLGEAVGHGYTF; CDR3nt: TGCGCCAGCAGCTTGGGGGAGGCGGTTGGCCATGGCTACACCTTC
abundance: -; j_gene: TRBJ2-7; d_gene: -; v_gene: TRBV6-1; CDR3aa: CASSKRTVNEQYF; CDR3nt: TGTGCCAGCAGTAAACGGACGGTCAACGAGCAGTACTTC
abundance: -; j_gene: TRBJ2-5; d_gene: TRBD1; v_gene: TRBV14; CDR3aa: CASSQVGGQVQETQYF; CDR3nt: TGTGCCAGCAGCCAAGTTGGGGGACAGGTCCAAGAGACCCAGTACTTC
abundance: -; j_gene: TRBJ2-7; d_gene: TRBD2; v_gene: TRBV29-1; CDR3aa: CSVLAGDRYEQYF; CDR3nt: TGCAGCGTTTTAGCGGGAGACAGGTACGAGCAGTACTTC
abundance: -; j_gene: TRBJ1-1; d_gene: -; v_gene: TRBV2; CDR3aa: CASRSLWLAAFF; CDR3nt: TGTGCCAGCAGGTCCCTGTGGTTGGCAGCTTTCTTT
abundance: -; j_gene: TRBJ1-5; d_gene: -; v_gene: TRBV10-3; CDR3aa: CAISDGGQPQHF; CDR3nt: TGTGCCATCAGTGACGGAGGACAGCCCCAGCATTTT
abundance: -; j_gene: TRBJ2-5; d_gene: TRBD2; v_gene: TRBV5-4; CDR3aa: CASITSGSPQETQYF; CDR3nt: TGTGCCAGCATAACGAGCGGGAGCCCCCAAGAGACCCAGTACTTC
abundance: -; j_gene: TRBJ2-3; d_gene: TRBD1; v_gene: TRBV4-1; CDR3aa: CASSQTIPTGAGTDTQYF; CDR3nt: TGCGCCAGCAGCCAAACCATTCCAACAGGGGCGGGCACAGATACGCAGTATTTT
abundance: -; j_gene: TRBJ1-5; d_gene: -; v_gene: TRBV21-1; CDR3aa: CANTGGASPPHQPQHF; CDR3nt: TGTGCCAATACAGGGGGCGCGTCTCCCCCACATCAGCCCCAGCATTTT
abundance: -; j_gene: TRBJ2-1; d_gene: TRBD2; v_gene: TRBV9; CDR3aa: CASSAGTSGINEQFF; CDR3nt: TGTGCCAGCAGCGCCGGGACTAGCGGGATCAATGAGCAGTTCTTC
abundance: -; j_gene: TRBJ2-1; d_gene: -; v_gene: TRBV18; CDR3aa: CASSPLAERVSYNEQFF; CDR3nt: TGTGCCAGCTCACCACTGGCGGAGAGGGTCTCCTACAATGAGCAGTTCTTC
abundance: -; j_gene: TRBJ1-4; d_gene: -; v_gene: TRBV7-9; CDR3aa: CASSSPEQGPNEKLFF; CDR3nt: TGTGCCAGCAGCTCACCCGAACAGGGTCCTAATGAAAAACTGTTTTTT
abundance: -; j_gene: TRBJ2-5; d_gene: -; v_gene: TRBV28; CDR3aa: CASTVPPQETQYF; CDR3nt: TGTGCCAGCACCGTCCCCCCTCAAGAGACCCAGTACTTC
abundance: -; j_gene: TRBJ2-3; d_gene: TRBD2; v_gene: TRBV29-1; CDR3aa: CSVEGLAGSDTQYF; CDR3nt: TGCAGCGTAGAGGGACTAGCAGGTTCAGATACGCAGTATTTT
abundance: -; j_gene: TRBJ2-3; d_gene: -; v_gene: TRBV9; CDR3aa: CASSADGSTDTQYF; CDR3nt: TGTGCCAGCAGCGCCGACGGTAGCACAGATACGCAGTATTTT
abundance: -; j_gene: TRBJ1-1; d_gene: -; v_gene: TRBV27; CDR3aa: CASSLRTLGTEAFF; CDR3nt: TGTGCCAGCAGTCTCCGGACCCTGGGAACTGAAGCTTTCTTT
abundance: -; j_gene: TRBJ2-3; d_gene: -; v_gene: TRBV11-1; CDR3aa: CASSLLALMGTDTQYF; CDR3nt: TGTGCCAGCAGCTTACTAGCCCTGATGGGCACAGATACGCAGTATTTT
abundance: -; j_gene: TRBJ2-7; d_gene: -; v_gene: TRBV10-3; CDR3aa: CAISEGVSGYEQYF; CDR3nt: TGTGCCATCAGTGAGGGGGTTAGCGGCTACGAGCAGTACTTC
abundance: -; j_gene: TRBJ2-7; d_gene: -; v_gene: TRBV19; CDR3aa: CASSIGGTSYEQYF; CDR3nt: TGTGCCAGTAGTATAGGCGGCACCTCCTACGAGCAGTACTTC
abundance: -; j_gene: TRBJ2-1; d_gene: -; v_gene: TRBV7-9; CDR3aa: CASSLGSPAPGNEQFF; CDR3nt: TGTGCCAGCAGCTTGGGCAGTCCCGCCCCAGGCAATGAGCAGTTCTTC
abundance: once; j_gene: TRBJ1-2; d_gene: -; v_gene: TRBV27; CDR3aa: CASSSPGRGYGYTF; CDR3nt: TGTGCCAGCAGTTCCCCGGGGAGAGGCTATGGCTACACCTTC
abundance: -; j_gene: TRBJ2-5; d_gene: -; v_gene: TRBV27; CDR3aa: CASSLLGGGETQYF; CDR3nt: TGTGCCAGCAGTTTACTTGGGGGCGGGGAGACCCAGTACTTC
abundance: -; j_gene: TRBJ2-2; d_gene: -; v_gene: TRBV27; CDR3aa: CASSSRIGELFF; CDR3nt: TGTGCCAGCAGTTCTAGGATCGGGGAGCTGTTTTTT
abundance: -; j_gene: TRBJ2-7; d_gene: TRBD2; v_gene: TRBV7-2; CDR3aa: CASSSNGDYSYEQYF; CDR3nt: TGTGCCAGCAGCTCAAACGGGGACTACTCCTACGAGCAGTACTTC
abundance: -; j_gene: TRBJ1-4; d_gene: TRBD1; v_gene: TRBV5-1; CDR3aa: CASSLATGILNEKLFF; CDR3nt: TGCGCCAGCAGCTTGGCGACAGGGATACTTAATGAAAAACTGTTTTTT
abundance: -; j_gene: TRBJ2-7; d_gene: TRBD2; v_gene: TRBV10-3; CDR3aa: CAISDLAGVVNIPYEQYF; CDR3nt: TGTGCCATCAGTGATTTAGCGGGAGTAGTCAATATTCCCTACGAGCAGTACTTC
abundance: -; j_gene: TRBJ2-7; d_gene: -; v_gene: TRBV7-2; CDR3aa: CASSFHWGEQYF; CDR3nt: TGTGCCAGCAGCTTCCACTGGGGGGAGCAGTACTTC
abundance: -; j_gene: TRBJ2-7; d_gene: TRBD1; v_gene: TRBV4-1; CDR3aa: CASGPGQETYEQYF; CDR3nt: TGCGCCAGCGGTCCGGGACAGGAGACCTACGAGCAGTACTTC
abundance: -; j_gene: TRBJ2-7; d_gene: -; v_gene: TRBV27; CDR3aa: CASSSRLNDEQYF; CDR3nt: TGTGCCAGCAGTTCTCGGCTGAACGACGAGCAGTACTTC
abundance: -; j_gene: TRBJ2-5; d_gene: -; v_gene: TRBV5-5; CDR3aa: CASSLDAQTGLETQYF; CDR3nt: TGTGCCAGCAGCTTGGATGCCCAAACGGGCCTAGAGACCCAGTACTTC
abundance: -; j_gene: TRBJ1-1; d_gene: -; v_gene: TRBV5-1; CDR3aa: CASSLAVNAGDTEAFF; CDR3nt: TGCGCCAGCAGCTTGGCCGTGAACGCCGGGGACACTGAAGCTTTCTTT
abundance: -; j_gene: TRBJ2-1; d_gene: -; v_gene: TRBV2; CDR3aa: CASLGGKEQFF; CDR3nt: TGTGCCAGCCTTGGGGGAAAAGAGCAGTTCTTC
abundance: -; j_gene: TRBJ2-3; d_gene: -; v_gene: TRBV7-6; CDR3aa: CASSLSGYTDTQYF; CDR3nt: TGTGCCAGCAGCCTTAGCGGATACACAGATACGCAGTATTTT
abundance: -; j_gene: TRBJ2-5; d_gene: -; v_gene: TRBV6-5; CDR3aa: CASSYGEAQETQYF; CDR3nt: TGTGCCAGCAGTTACGGGGAGGCCCAAGAGACCCAGTACTTC
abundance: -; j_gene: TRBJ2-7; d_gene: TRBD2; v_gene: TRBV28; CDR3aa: CVAGRYEQYF; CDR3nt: TGTGTAGCGGGAAGGTACGAGCAGTACTTC
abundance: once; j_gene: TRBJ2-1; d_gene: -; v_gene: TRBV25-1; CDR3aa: CASSDVNEQFF; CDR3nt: TGTGCCAGCAGTGACGTCAATGAGCAGTTCTTC